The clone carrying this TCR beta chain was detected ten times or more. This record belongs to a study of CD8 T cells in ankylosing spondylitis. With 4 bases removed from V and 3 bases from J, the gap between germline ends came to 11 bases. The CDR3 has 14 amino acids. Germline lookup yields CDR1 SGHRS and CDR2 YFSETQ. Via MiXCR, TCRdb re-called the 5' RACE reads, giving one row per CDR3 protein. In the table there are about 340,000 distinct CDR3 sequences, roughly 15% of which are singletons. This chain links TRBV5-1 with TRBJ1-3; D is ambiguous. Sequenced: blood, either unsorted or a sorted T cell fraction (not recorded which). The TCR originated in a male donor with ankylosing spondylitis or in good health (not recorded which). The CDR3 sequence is CASSDGRGGNTIYF. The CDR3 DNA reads TGCGCCAGCAGCGACGGTCGGGGTGGAAACACCATATATTTT.